The rows below give T cell receptor beta chains drawn from one sample of a study of T cell responses to AZD1222 COVID-19 vaccine. Assay used: immunoSEQ multiplex PCR; TCRdb lists only in-frame clones, some missing. The profile covers fewer than 110,000 clones, with about nine tenths appearing a single time and 6.2% taken by the ten largest. Sequenced material: peripheral blood, taken 28 days after the second AZD1222 dose. The receptor source for this set is an adult who received the AZD1222 COVID-19 vaccine. Each CDR3 is given with its conserved first and last residue. The D gene is left open where the match is weak. Clone size, where shown, is once, few, many, or a class for clones that have expanded.

D | size | length | J | V | CDR3
TRBD1 | NA | 14 | TRBJ1-2 | TRBV6-5 | CASSLSQGAGGYTF
NA | NA | 17 | TRBJ1-3 | TRBV11-2 | CASSLGGGAYSGNTIYF
NA | once | 13 | TRBJ2-5 | TRBV7-7 | CASSLELQETQYF
NA | NA | 14 | TRBJ1-2 | TRBV7-2 | CASSGGHNNYGYTF
NA | NA | 13 | TRBJ2-5 | TRBV3-1/TRBV3-2 | CASSQGNSRGPYF
TRBD1 | NA | 14 | TRBJ1-4 | TRBV15 | CATSRGTGAEKLFF
NA | NA | 13 | TRBJ2-7 | TRBV29-1 | CSVEKQGSYEQYF
TRBD2 | NA | 16 | TRBJ2-3 | TRBV2 | CASSETTSGSTDTQYF
NA | NA | 14 | TRBJ1-5 | TRBV2 | CASSRGLRNQPQHF
NA | NA | 19 | TRBJ1-3 | TRBV7-6 | CASSLGPHAAGASGNTIYF
NA | NA | 12 | TRBJ2-2 | TRBV9 | CASSDHGGELFF
TRBD2 | NA | 17 | TRBJ2-7 | TRBV6-2/TRBV6-3 | CASSLAESGSARYEQYF
NA | NA | 11 | TRBJ1-1 | TRBV3-1/TRBV3-2 | CASSQAREAFF
NA | NA | 15 | TRBJ1-2 | TRBV9 | CASSHFLGNNAGYTF
NA | NA | 11 | TRBJ1-1 | TRBV2 | CAGRQNTEAFF
NA | NA | 15 | TRBJ1-3 | TRBV13 | CASSLGQYSGNTIYF
NA | once | 16 | TRBJ1-5 | TRBV7-9 | CASSYYRTDSNQPQHF
TRBD1 | NA | 14 | TRBJ2-7 | TRBV5-6 | CASSTGQLPYEQYF
TRBD1 | NA | 16 | TRBJ1-3 | TRBV2 | CASSEVYGTAGNTIYF
TRBD1 | NA | 17 | TRBJ1-2 | TRBV18 | CASSPPGGGQGHYGYTF
TRBD1 | NA | 15 | TRBJ2-7 | TRBV4-3 | CASSQDRQGGYEQYF
NA | NA | 14 | TRBJ1-1 | TRBV7-2 | CASSLGISTAEAFF
NA | NA | 15 | TRBJ2-7 | TRBV27 | CASSFQGTATYEQYF
NA | NA | 13 | TRBJ1-5 | TRBV30 | CAWSVLENQPQHF
NA | NA | 16 | TRBJ1-1 | TRBV6-2/TRBV6-3 | CASSYSRVSVGAEAFF
NA | NA | 14 | TRBJ2-3 | TRBV24-1 | CATSDPTGPDTQYF
NA | NA | 13 | TRBJ1-2 | TRBV28 | CAIAPGRSYGYTF
NA | NA | 16 | TRBJ1-1 | TRBV5-6 | CASSRSVAGRSDEAFF
TRBD1 | NA | 17 | TRBJ1-5 | TRBV4-1 | CASSQAPGQGGIQPQHF
NA | NA | 13 | TRBJ1-6 | TRBV5-1 | CASRRRENSPLHF
NA | NA | 13 | TRBJ1-2 | TRBV6-5 | CASSLTGGYGYTF
NA | few | 13 | TRBJ1-1 | TRBV27 | CATKTGMNTEAFF
NA | NA | 15 | TRBJ2-1 | TRBV15 | CATSRTGVSYNEQFF
TRBD1 | NA | 14 | TRBJ1-6 | TRBV28 | CASRNRGHGSPLHF
TRBD1 | NA | 13 | TRBJ1-2 | TRBV28 | CASSLDRVLVYTF
NA | NA | 13 | TRBJ1-2 | TRBV5-6 | CASSLGQLYGYTF
NA | NA | 14 | TRBJ1-1 | TRBV10-3 | CAISDGLSGTEAFF
NA | NA | 14 | TRBJ2-7 | TRBV6-5 | CASSTRASSYEQYF
TRBD2 | NA | 17 | TRBJ2-1 | TRBV9 | CASSVGPTSGSYNEQFF
NA | NA | 13 | TRBJ2-7 | TRBV27 | CASSPLGPLEQYF
NA | NA | 14 | TRBJ2-7 | TRBV25-1 | CASSELAATYEQYF
TRBD1 | NA | 14 | TRBJ1-2 | TRBV2 | CASSSGTANYGYTF
NA | once | 13 | TRBJ1-2 | TRBV13 | CASSVQGSYGYTF
TRBD1 | NA | 15 | TRBJ1-2 | TRBV3-1/TRBV3-2 | CASSLGTGGGYGYTF
NA | few | 15 | TRBJ1-2 | TRBV11-2 | CASSLRVGGNYGYTF
NA | NA | 11 | TRBJ1-1 | TRBV5-4 | CASSEGTEAFF
NA | once | 13 | TRBJ1-6 | TRBV19 | CASENRDNSPLHF
NA | NA | 16 | TRBJ2-7 | TRBV5-5 | CASSVDVGGGSYEQYF
NA | NA | 14 | TRBJ2-7 | TRBV19 | CASSIDRGEGEQYF
TRBD2 | NA | 17 | TRBJ2-7 | TRBV13 | CASSSGLAGSGTYEQYF
TRBD2 | NA | 15 | TRBJ2-7 | TRBV28 | CASSLASGSSYEQYF